Below are 7 T cell receptor beta chains sequenced from a single sample in a study of blood T cell repertoires in COVID-19. Some clones are missing from TCRdb's copy, which holds only in-frame ones; the method was immunoSEQ multiplex PCR. This table has 45,000 to 75,000 clones, just over 85% appearing once. The sequencing input was peripheral blood. Receptor source: a man aged 55 to 70 with acute or convalescent COVID-19.

This clone was recorded only once. This chain uses TRBV12-3 or TRBV12-4 with TRBJ2-7, with 8 nucleotides matching TRBD1. The J segment lost 9 bases and the V segment lost 6 bases, leaving 10 bases of the junction unmatched. This CDR3 contains 13 residues. This CDR3 is CASSRTGSLAQYF. CDR3 nucleotide sequence: TGTGCCAGCAGCCGGACAGGGTCATTGGCGCAGTACTTC.

This clone was detected a few times. The chain links TRBV3-1 (or the pseudogene TRBV3-2) to TRBJ2-2; D perhaps matches TRBD2 (6 bases). CDR1 LGHDT and CDR2 YNNKEL come from the germline V gene (reference sequence). The germline V and J ends were trimmed by 1 base and 7 bases, with 13 bases remaining between them. The CDR3 has 15 residues. CDR3 sequence: CASSQGAGLGGELFF. The CDR3, as DNA: TGTGCCAGCAGCCAAGGTGCGGGGCTCGGCGGGGAGCTGTTTTTT.

The chain carries TRBV7-8 and TRBJ1-1, with 7 bases that match TRBD1. CDR1 and CDR2 (germline): SGHVS, FQNEAQ. This CDR3 is 15 amino acids long. The ends lost 2 bases at V and 7 bases at J; junction bases unmatched: 10. CDR3 in amino acids: CASSLPTTGLGEAFF. Here the CDR3 DNA reads TGTGCCAGCAGCTTACCAACGACAGGGTTGGGTGAAGCTTTCTTT.

The rearrangement joins TRBV7-3 to TRBJ1-1, with 8 bases identical to TRBD1. Germline CDR1 is SGHTA and CDR2 is FQGTGA. CDR3 length: 15 amino acids. Germline trimming cut 2 bases from V and 1 base from J; bases unmatched to any gene: 3. The CDR3 region has the DNA TGTGCCAGCAGCTTACAGGGGGCGCCGAACACTGAAGCTTTCTTT. Translating it yields CASSLQGAPNTEAFF.

The V gene is TRBV5-1, the J gene TRBJ2-1; TRBD2 agrees at 8 bases. Per germline, CDR1 SGHRS and CDR2 YFSETQ. Losses at the gene ends were 0 bases for V and 9 bases for J; bases not matched to a gene: 8. This CDR3 has 15 amino acids. The CDR3 sequence is CASSLAGTRRSEQFF. Written as DNA, the CDR3 is TGCGCCAGCAGCTTGGCCGGGACTAGAAGGAGTGAGCAGTTCTTC.

CDR3 DNA: TGTGCCAGCAGCCACCGACTAGCGGGAGACGAGCAGTACTTC. Protein sequence: CASSHRLAGDEQYF. The V call is TRBV5-4, the J call TRBJ2-7; 12 positions agree with TRBD2. The J segment lost 5 bases and the V segment lost 4 bases, leaving 4 bases of the junction unmatched. The V gene's germline CDR1 is SGHNT and CDR2 YYREEE (reference sequence). The CDR3 sequence is 14 residues long.

This chain links TRBV11-2 with TRBJ1-3, with D possibly matching TRBD1 (6 bases). Trimming removed 5 bases from V and 0 bases from J, with 11 bases in between. This CDR3 is 15 amino acids long. Germline V gives CDR1 SGHAT, CDR2 FQNNGV. CDR3 protein: CASSAGAVSGNTIYF. The DNA of the CDR3 is TGTGCCAGCAGCGCAGGGGCCGTCTCTGGAAACACCATATATTTT.